The rows below give T cell receptor beta chains drawn from one sample of a study of shared clonotypes between healthy human individuals. Generated by immunoSEQ multiplex PCR, the TCRdb table keeps only in-frame clones and is missing some. The profile shows 2,500,000 or so clones, under 95% of them singletons. The sequenced sample was naive CD4+ T cells from PBMCs. Every receptor here comes from a man between 18 and 29 years old in good health. Some clones in this sample may be carry-over from other donors' samples. The CDR3 runs from the conserved cysteine through the conserved F or W. Each record gives: D gene, V gene, J gene, clone size, CDR3 DNA, CDR3 protein. D genes are given only for firm matches. The listing skips clone size in some rows; elsewhere it reads once, few, many or a size class.

TRBD2	TRBV28	TRBJ2-1	.	TGTGCCAGCAGTCGCGCGGGGGGGCGTCCTGAGCAGTTCTTC	CASSRAGGRPEQFF
TRBD2	TRBV30	TRBJ2-3	.	TGTGCCTGGAGGCTAGCGGGAGGCCCAGATACGCAGTATTTT	CAWRLAGGPDTQYF
.	TRBV10-3	TRBJ2-5	.	TGTGCCACGCGGGGTAGCCAAGAGACCCAGTACTTC	CATRGSQETQYF
.	TRBV10-3	TRBJ2-7	.	TGTGCCATCAACAGGGACTCCTCCTACGAGCAGTACTTC	CAINRDSSYEQYF
.	TRBV5-1	TRBJ2-6	.	TGCGCCAGCAAGGGGCCGGAGGGGGCCAACGTCCTGACTTTC	CASKGPEGANVLTF
.	TRBV14	TRBJ1-1	.	TGTGCCAGCAGCCAAGGCAGGAGCGGCAACACTGAAGCTTTCTTT	CASSQGRSGNTEAFF
TRBD2	TRBV11-2	TRBJ2-3	.	TGTGCCAGCAGACAGCCCGGGCTAGCGGATCGCACAGATACGCAGTATTTT	CASRQPGLADRTDTQYF
.	TRBV18	TRBJ1-4	.	TGTGCCAGCTCACCCACAGGGCAGGAAAAACTGTTTTTT	CASSPTGQEKLFF
.	TRBV7-2	TRBJ2-5	.	TGTGCCAGCAGCTTGGGTATGGGGACGGCTTTCCAAGAGACCCAGTACTTC	CASSLGMGTAFQETQYF
.	TRBV2	TRBJ2-2	.	TGTGCCAGCAGTGAAGGGACAGCCAACACCGGGGAGCTGTTTTTT	CASSEGTANTGELFF
TRBD1	TRBV10-3	TRBJ1-5	.	TGTGCCATCAGAGGACAGGACAATCAGCCCCAGCATTTT	CAIRGQDNQPQHF
.	TRBV19	TRBJ1-2	.	TGTGCCAGTAGTATAGGGCCGGTGGGAACTTACAACTATGGCTACACCTTC	CASSIGPVGTYNYGYTF
.	TRBV5-1	TRBJ2-5	.	TGCGCCAGCAGCGGCAGTACTCCGAGCAGAGAGACCCAGTACTTC	CASSGSTPSRETQYF
.	TRBV2	TRBJ1-1	once	TGTGCCAGCACCGACCAGTGGAACACTGAAGCTTTCTTT	CASTDQWNTEAFF
TRBD2	TRBV5-4	TRBJ2-3	.	TGTGCCAGCAGCCGAGGACTAGCGGGAGGGCTAGATACGCAGTATTTT	CASSRGLAGGLDTQYF
.	TRBV28	TRBJ1-2	.	TGTGCCAGCACAGCGAGAACGGCCTGGGACGGGAACTATGGCTACACCTTC	CASTARTAWDGNYGYTF
.	TRBV14	TRBJ1-1	.	TGTGCCAGCAGCCCTTATTTTGGTAGGATTTCGAACACTGAAGCTTTCTTT	CASSPYFGRISNTEAFF
TRBD1	TRBV2	TRBJ1-1	.	TGTGCCAGCAGGGGACAGGGGGCGAACACTGAAGCTTTCTTT	CASRGQGANTEAFF
.	TRBV25-1	TRBJ1-4	.	TGTGCCAGCAGTGGTGACAATGAAAAACTGTTTTTT	CASSGDNEKLFF
TRBD2	TRBV7-8	TRBJ2-7	.	TGTGCCAGCAGCTCCGGAGGGCTAGCGGGAGTCTACGAGCAGTACTTC	CASSSGGLAGVYEQYF
.	TRBV28	TRBJ2-6	.	TGTGCCAGCAGTTTCTTCCCTGGGAAGGACTCTGGGGCCAACGTCCTGACTTTC	CASSFFPGKDSGANVLTF
.	TRBV7-2	TRBJ2-3	.	TGTGCCAGCAGCCTCACCGGGAGCACAGATACGCAGTATTTT	CASSLTGSTDTQYF
TRBD1	TRBV18	TRBJ2-5	.	TGTGCCAGCTCACCGAACAGGGGGCTTGATGGAGAGCAGTACTTC	CASSPNRGLDGEQYF
.	TRBV19	TRBJ2-5	.	TGTGCCAGTAGTTGGGGCTTTGCCGGAGAGACCCAGTACTTC	CASSWGFAGETQYF
TRBD2	TRBV9	TRBJ2-5	once	TGTGCCAGCAGCGCGGGGACTAGCGGGAGAGGGGAGACCCAGTACTTC	CASSAGTSGRGETQYF
.	TRBV7-2	TRBJ2-7	once	TGTGCCAGCAGCCCAACCAGGGCATCCTACGAGCAGTACTTC	CASSPTRASYEQYF
TRBD2	TRBV5-1	TRBJ2-3	.	TGCGCCAGCAGCTCAACCCTAGCGGTGTCTAGCACAGATACGCAGTATTTT	CASSSTLAVSSTDTQYF
TRBD1	TRBV4-3	TRBJ2-7	.	TGCGCCAGCAGCCAATTGGTGACAGGGTCCTACGAGCAGTACTTC	CASSQLVTGSYEQYF
.	TRBV28	TRBJ1-1	.	TGTGCCAGCAGTTTACCTGCTCGGGCAGCTTTCTTT	CASSLPARAAFF
.	TRBV5-4	TRBJ1-2	.	TGTGCCAGCAGCTTGACAGCGAGCTATGGCTACACCTTC	CASSLTASYGYTF
.	TRBV9	TRBJ2-3	.	TGTGCCGGGGGCGGGACTCTGGAGGCTAGCACAGATACGCAGTATTTT	CAGGGTLEASTDTQYF
.	TRBV25-1	TRBJ2-7	once	TGTGCCAGCAGTGTCGGGCAGGGCCCCCACGAGCAGTACTTC	CASSVGQGPHEQYF
.	TRBV6-4	TRBJ2-4	.	TGTGCCAGCAGTGATTTGAAGGCCTTCAAAAACATTCAGTACTTC	CASSDLKAFKNIQYF
.	TRBV6-1	TRBJ1-2	few	TGTGCCAGCAGACTTGACTCGTTAGAGGGCTACACCTTC	CASRLDSLEGYTF
.	TRBV6-1	TRBJ2-7	.	TGTGCCAGCAGGAACCGGGACGGCACGTACGAGCAGTACTTC	CASRNRDGTYEQYF
.	TRBV4-1	TRBJ1-2	.	TGCGCCAGCAGCCCATCCCAGACAGCCAACTATGGCTACACCTTC	CASSPSQTANYGYTF
TRBD1	TRBV18	TRBJ1-1	.	TGTGCCAGCTCACCATACACAGGGGGGGCGTTGACTGAAGCTTTCTTT	CASSPYTGGALTEAFF
TRBD2	TRBV13	TRBJ2-2	.	TGTGCCAGCAGCTTAGCACTAGCGGGAGCCAACACCGGGGAGCTGTTTTTT	CASSLALAGANTGELFF
.	TRBV5-1	TRBJ2-7	.	TGCGCCAGCAGCGAACCGGGCGGGGCTGACGAGCAGTACTTC	CASSEPGGADEQYF
.	TRBV5-1	TRBJ2-5	.	TGCGCCAGCAGTATAACAGGGACCCGCGGGGAGACCCAGTACTTC	CASSITGTRGETQYF
TRBD2	TRBV14	TRBJ2-7	.	TGTGCCAGCAGCCAAAGACCAGGACTAGCGGGAGGAAGTAGGGCCTACGAGCAGTACTTC	CASSQRPGLAGGSRAYEQYF
TRBD1	TRBV6-5	TRBJ1-4	.	TGTGCCAGCAGTTCCCCCGGACAGGGTCAGGCAAAACTGTTTTTT	CASSSPGQGQAKLFF
TRBD2	TRBV14	TRBJ2-1	.	TGTGCCAGCAGACTAGCGGGAGGGCCCAATGAGCAGTTCTTC	CASRLAGGPNEQFF
.	TRBV5-4	TRBJ1-2	.	TGTGCCAGCAGCTTGGGAGTCCGTCCGGGGGCAGGGAACTATGGCTACACCTTC	CASSLGVRPGAGNYGYTF
TRBD2	TRBV5-1	TRBJ2-2	.	TGCGCCAGCACTCCCATAGCGGGCACGGGCGCCGGGGAGCTGTTTTTT	CASTPIAGTGAGELFF
TRBD2	TRBV27	TRBJ2-1	.	TGTGCCAGCAGTCACCGACTAGCGGGTACCTACAATGAGCAGTTCTTC	CASSHRLAGTYNEQFF
.	TRBV11-2	TRBJ2-2	.	TGTGCCAGCACCCGTCGGGTAGACGAGAACACCGGGGAGCTGTTTTTT	CASTRRVDENTGELFF
TRBD1	TRBV5-1	TRBJ2-1	.	TGCGCCAGCAGCCCTCGGGACAGGGGGCGAAAAAATGAGCAGTTCTTC	CASSPRDRGRKNEQFF
TRBD2	TRBV7-3	TRBJ2-3	.	TGTGCCAGCAGCTTAGGCGGGAGTGGGGCAGATACGCAGTATTTT	CASSLGGSGADTQYF
.	TRBV9	TRBJ2-3	.	TGTGCCAGCAGCGTAGACTCGAGCTGGCGCCAAGGCTCAGATACGCAGTATTTT	CASSVDSSWRQGSDTQYF
.	TRBV7-3	TRBJ2-3	.	TGTGCCAGCAGCCCCGGCGCTAACAGGGGCACAGATACGCAGTATTTT	CASSPGANRGTDTQYF
TRBD1	TRBV5-4	TRBJ2-3	.	TGTGCCAGCAGCTTGGGGACAGGGCGCACAGATACGCAGTATTTT	CASSLGTGRTDTQYF
.	TRBV2	TRBJ2-1	.	TGTGCCAGCAGTGCCCAGAGCAATGAGCAGTTCTTC	CASSAQSNEQFF
.	TRBV4-3	TRBJ1-1	.	TGCGCCAGCAGCCAAGGTCTAACCCCCTTTGAAGCTTTCTTT	CASSQGLTPFEAFF
.	TRBV28	TRBJ1-1	.	TGTGCCAGCAGTCCAGTCATGAACACTGAAGCTTTCTTT	CASSPVMNTEAFF
TRBD1	TRBV6-5	TRBJ1-5	.	TGTGCCAGCAGCCCGGGGACAGGGGGCAACCAGCCCCAGCATTTT	CASSPGTGGNQPQHF
.	TRBV5-6	TRBJ2-7	.	TGTGCCAGCAGCTTGTCCGGCAGGATTTACGAGCAGTACTTC	CASSLSGRIYEQYF